Sequencing of this T cell receptor beta chain was carried out in a study of pediatric ulcerative colitis. Whole-study findings and limits: This repertoire reflects total lymphocytes rather than subpopulations like regulatory T cells. No controls had the two rectal clonotypes shared by ulcerative colitis patients.

To note about this clone: Antigen: not known.

Using immunoSEQ multiplex PCR, the repertoire was profiled, and TCRdb retains in-frame clones only, with some absent. In the table there are about 64,000 clones, less than 90% of which are singletons. V dropped 4 bases and J dropped 0; count of bases not matched to a gene: 6. The CDR3 spans 16 residues. Germline CDR1 and CDR2: MGHDK and SYGVNS. This chain links TRBV25-1 with TRBJ1-5; 7 nucleotides align to TRBD1. The sequencing input was blood. The TCR comes from a boy aged 5-17 years with severe ulcerative colitis. The chain's CDR3 is CASSGTGGGSNQPQHF. The CDR3 nucleotides read TGTGCCAGCAGTGGGACAGGCGGGGGTAGCAATCAGCCCCAGCATTTT.